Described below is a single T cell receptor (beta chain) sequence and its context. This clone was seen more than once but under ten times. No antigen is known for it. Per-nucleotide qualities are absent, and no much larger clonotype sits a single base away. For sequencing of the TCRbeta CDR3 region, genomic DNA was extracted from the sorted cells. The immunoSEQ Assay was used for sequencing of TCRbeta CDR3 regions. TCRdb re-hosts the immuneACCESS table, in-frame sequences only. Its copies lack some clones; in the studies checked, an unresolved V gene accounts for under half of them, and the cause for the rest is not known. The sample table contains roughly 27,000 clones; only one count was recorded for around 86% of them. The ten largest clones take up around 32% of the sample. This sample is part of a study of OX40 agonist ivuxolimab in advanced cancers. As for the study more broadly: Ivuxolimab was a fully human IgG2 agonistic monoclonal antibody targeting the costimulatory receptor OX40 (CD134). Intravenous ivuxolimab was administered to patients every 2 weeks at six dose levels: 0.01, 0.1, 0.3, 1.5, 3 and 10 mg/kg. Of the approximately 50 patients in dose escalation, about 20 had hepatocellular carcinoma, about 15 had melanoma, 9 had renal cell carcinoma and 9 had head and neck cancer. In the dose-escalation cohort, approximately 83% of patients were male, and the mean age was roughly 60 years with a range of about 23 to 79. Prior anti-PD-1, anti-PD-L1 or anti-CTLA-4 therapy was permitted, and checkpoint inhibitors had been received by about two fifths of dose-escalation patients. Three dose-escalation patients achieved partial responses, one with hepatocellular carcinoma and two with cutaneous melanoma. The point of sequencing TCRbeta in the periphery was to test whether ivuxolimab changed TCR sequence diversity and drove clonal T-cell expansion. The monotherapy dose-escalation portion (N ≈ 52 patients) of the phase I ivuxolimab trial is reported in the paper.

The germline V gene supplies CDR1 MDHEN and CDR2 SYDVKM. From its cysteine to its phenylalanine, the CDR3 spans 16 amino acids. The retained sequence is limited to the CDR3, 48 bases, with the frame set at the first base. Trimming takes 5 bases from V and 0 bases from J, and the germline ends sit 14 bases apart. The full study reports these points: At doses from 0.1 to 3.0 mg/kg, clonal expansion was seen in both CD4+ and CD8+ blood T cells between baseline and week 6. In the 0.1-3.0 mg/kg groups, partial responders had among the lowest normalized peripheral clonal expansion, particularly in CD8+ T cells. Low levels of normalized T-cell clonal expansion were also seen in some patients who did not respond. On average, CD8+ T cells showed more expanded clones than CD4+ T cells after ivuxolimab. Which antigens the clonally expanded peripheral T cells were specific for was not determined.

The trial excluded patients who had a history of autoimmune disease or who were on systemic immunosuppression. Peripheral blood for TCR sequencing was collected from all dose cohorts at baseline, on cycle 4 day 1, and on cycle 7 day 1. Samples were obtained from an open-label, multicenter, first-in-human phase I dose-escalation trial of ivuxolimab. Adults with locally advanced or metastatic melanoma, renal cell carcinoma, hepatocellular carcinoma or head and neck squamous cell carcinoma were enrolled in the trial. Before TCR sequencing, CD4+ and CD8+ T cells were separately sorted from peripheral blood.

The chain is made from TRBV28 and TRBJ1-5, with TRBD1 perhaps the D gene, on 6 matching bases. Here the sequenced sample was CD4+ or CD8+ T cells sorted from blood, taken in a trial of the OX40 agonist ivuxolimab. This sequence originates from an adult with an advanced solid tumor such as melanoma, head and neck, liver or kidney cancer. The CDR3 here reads CASSHEGGFSNQPQHF. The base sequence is TGTGCCAGCAGTCATGAGGGGGGCTTTAGCAATCAGCCCCAGCATTTT. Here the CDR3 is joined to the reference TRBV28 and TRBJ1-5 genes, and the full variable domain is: DVKVTQSSRYLVKRTGEKVFLECVQDMDHENMFWYRQDPGLGLRLIYFSYDVKMKEKGDIPEGYSVSREKKERFSLILESASTNQTSMYLCASSHEGGFSNQPQHFGDGTRLSIL.